This T cell receptor beta chain was sequenced for a study of cytomegalovirus exposure and HLA in healthy donors. Study-wide findings and caveats: Cytomegalovirus-associated TCR beta chains were listed, numbering 150 to 200. Later analysis showed TCR association rates varying by HLA locus, highest for DRB1 and lowest for HLA-C.

The sample holds one count of this clone. Antigen unknown. The primer mix had 60 Vbeta and 13 Jbeta primers. Sequencing was performed with immunoSEQ multiplex PCR; in TCRdb, only in-frame clones are kept and a portion is missing. The table lists around 150,000 clones, over 75% of them singletons. V lost 5 bases and J lost 4; bases outside the gene matches: 6. Germline assignment: CDR1 SGHNT and CDR2 YYREEE (reference sequence). The CDR3 sequence is 14 residues long. The chain employs TRBV5-4 and TRBJ2-7; TRBD1 agrees at 10 bases. The source is a man in his thirties or forties in good health and CMV-seropositive. The sample was PBMCs. The CDR3 spells CASRNRDRGYEQYF. The CDR3 nucleotides are TGTGCCAGCAGGAACCGGGACAGGGGATACGAGCAGTACTTC.